The rows below give T cell receptor beta chains drawn from one sample of a study of T cells after yellow fever vaccination. TCRdb reprocessed the 5' RACE reads via MiXCR and lists one record per CDR3 protein. The sample yields just over 300,000 distinct CDR3 sequences, approximately 3.8% seen once. The sequenced sample was PBMCs, obtained on the day of the yellow fever booster vaccination. These receptor sequences come from a man aged 18 to 30 who received the YFV17D yellow fever vaccine. The CDR3 runs from the conserved cysteine through the conserved F or W. A D gene is named only where the DNA matches it firmly. Where a row states a size, it is once, few, many or the class of an expanded clone; other rows omit it.

CDR3 length | J gene | clone size | V gene | D gene | CDR3 protein | CDR3 DNA
12 | TRBJ2-1 | few | TRBV7-8 | NA | CASSPGRGEQFF | TGTGCCAGCAGCCCAGGACGGGGTGAGCAGTTCTTC
15 | TRBJ2-1 | many | TRBV7-3 | TRBD2 | CASSLLGGGLNEQFF | TGTGCCAGCAGCTTACTCGGGGGGGGCCTGAATGAGCAGTTCTTC
10 | TRBJ2-5 | few | TRBV29-1 | NA | CSVWRDLQYF | TGCAGCGTTTGGCGGGACCTCCAGTACTTC
14 | TRBJ2-5 | few | TRBV5-6 | TRBD1 | CASSLVTGEETQYF | TGTGCCAGCAGCTTGGTTACAGGGGAAGAGACCCAGTACTTC
14 | TRBJ2-2 | many | TRBV12-3/TRBV12-4 | NA | CASSSGLSTGELFF | TGTGCCAGCAGTTCGGGACTTTCGACCGGGGAGCTGTTTTTT
17 | TRBJ1-5 | many | TRBV5-6 | NA | CASSHRDRDYSNQPQHF | TGTGCCAGCAGCCACCGGGACCGAGACTATAGCAATCAGCCCCAGCATTTT
13 | TRBJ2-2 | many | TRBV4-3 | NA | CASSRFTSGELFF | TGCGCCAGCAGCCGCTTTACTAGCGGGGAGCTGTTTTTT
15 | TRBJ1-2 | NA | TRBV5-1 | TRBD1 | CASSLEAGGSYGYTF | TGCGCCAGCAGCTTGGAGGCAGGGGGCAGCTATGGCTACACCTTC
14 | TRBJ2-5 | many | TRBV6-2/TRBV6-3 | NA | CASSYSGRQETQYF | TGTGCCAGCAGTTACTCGGGGCGGCAAGAGACCCAGTACTTC
15 | TRBJ1-6 | many | TRBV4-3 | NA | CASSQSGGRDSPLHF | TGCGCCAGCAGCCAAAGTGGCGGCAGGGACTCACCCCTCCACTTT
10 | TRBJ2-5 | few | TRBV2 | NA | CASTWETQYF | TGTGCCAGCACTTGGGAGACCCAGTACTTC
15 | TRBJ2-5 | once | TRBV7-2 | NA | CASRSGRDGQETQYF | TGTGCCAGCAGGTCAGGCAGGGACGGGCAAGAGACCCAGTACTTC
15 | TRBJ1-6 | NA | TRBV5-4 | NA | CASTTIPGSNSPLHF | TGTGCCAGCACCACCATACCCGGATCAAATTCACCCCTCCACTTT
14 | TRBJ2-7 | many | TRBV7-2 | TRBD1 | CASSFGQGVQEQYF | TGTGCCAGCAGCTTCGGACAGGGGGTCCAGGAGCAGTACTTC
15 | TRBJ1-4 | NA | TRBV4-1 | NA | CASSPRGLTNEKLFF | TGCGCCAGCAGTCCAAGAGGGTTGACTAATGAAAAACTGTTTTTT
18 | TRBJ1-2 | NA | TRBV4-2 | NA | CASSQEGKYRVERGGYTF | TGTGCCAGCAGCCAAGAAGGAAAATACAGGGTGGAAAGGGGAGGCTACACCTTC
14 | TRBJ2-1 | few | TRBV12-3/TRBV12-4 | NA | CASSFPPQDDEQFF | TGTGCCAGCAGTTTCCCCCCCCAGGACGATGAGCAGTTCTTC